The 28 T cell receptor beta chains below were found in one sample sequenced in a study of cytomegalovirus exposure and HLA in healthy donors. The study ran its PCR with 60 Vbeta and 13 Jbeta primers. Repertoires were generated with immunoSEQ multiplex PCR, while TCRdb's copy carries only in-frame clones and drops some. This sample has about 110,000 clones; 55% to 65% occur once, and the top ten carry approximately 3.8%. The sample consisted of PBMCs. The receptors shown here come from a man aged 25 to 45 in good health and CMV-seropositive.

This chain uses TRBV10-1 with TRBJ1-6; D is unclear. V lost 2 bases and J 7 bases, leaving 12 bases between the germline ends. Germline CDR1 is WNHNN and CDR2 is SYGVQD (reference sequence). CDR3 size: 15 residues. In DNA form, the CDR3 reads TGCGCCAGCAGTGAGATCTCCGGGTCAAATTCACCCCTCCACTTT. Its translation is CASSEISGSNSPLHF.

CDR3 protein: CASSLHGQGVDEQFF. The DNA for the CDR3 is TGTGCCAGCAGCTTGCACGGACAGGGAGTAGATGAGCAGTTCTTC. The rearrangement links TRBV7-3 to TRBJ2-1, with TRBD1 matching over 8 bases. CDR1 and CDR2 (germline): SGHTA, FQGTGA. Trimming removed 3 bases from V and 8 bases from J; junction bases left unmatched: 9. The CDR3 consists of 15 residues.

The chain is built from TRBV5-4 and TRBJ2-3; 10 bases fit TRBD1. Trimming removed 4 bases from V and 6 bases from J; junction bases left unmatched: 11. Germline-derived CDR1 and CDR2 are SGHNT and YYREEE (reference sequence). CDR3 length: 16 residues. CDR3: CASSVGQGMNLDTQYF. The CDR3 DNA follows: TGTGCCAGCAGCGTGGGACAGGGGATGAATCTGGATACGCAGTATTTT.

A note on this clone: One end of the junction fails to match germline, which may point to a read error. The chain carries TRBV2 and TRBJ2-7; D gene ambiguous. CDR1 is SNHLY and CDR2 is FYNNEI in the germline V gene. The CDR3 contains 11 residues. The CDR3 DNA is TGTGACAGCAGTGCCGCCTACGAGCAGTACTTC. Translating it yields CDSSAAYEQYF.

The CDR3 reads CASSRRDSYEQYF. The CDR3 DNA follows: TGCGCCAGCAGCCGCCGGGACTCTTACGAGCAGTACTTC. V gene TRBV5-1 combines with J gene TRBJ2-7; a possible D gene is TRBD2 (6 bases). V dropped 4 bases and J dropped 4 bases, with 12 bases sitting between them. CDR1 and CDR2 (germline): SGHRS, YFSETQ. CDR3 length: 13 residues.

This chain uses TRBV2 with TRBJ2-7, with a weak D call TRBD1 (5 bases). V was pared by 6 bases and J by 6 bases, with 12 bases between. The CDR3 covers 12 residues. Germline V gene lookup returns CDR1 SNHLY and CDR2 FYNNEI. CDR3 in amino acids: CASRGRAAEQYF. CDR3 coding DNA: TGTGCCAGCAGGGGGCGCGCCGCCGAGCAGTACTTC.

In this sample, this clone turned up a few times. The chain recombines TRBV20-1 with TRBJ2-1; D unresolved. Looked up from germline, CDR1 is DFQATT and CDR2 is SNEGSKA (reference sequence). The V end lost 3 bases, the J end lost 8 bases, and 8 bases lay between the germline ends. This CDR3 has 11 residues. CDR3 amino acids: CSASLGHEQFF. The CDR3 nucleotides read TGCAGTGCTAGCCTGGGCCATGAGCAGTTCTTC.

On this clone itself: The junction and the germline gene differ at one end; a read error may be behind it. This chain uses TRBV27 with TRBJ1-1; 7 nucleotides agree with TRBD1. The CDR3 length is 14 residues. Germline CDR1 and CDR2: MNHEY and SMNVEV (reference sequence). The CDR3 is CANSLQGPRGEAFF. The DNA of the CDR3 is TGTGCCAACAGTTTACAGGGGCCGAGAGGGGAAGCTTTCTTT.

DNA for the CDR3: TGTGCCAGCGCTAAAATGCCCCTTCGGAATCAGCCCCAGCATTTT. Translation gives CASAKMPLRNQPQHF. This sequence joins TRBV11-1 and TRBJ1-5; D not certain. Germline CDR1 is SGHAT and CDR2 is FQDESV (reference sequence). The CDR3 loop spans 15 amino acids. Trimming pared 8 bases from V and 4 bases from J, leaving 18 bases between.

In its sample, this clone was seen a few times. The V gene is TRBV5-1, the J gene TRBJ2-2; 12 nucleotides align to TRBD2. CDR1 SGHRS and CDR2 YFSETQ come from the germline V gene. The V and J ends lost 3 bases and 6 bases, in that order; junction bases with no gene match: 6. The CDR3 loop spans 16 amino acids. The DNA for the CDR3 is TGCGCCAGCAGCTCTTCTAGCGGGGGGGCCGCCGGGGAGCTGTTTTTT. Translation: CASSSSSGGAAGELFF.

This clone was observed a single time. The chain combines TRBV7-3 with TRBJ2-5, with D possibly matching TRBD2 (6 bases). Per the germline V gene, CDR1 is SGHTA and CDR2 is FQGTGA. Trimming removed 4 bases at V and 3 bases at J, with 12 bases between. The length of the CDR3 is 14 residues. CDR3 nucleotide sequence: TGTGCCAGCAGCTCCTACGGGGGAAAAGAGACCCAGTACTTC. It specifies CASSSYGGKETQYF.

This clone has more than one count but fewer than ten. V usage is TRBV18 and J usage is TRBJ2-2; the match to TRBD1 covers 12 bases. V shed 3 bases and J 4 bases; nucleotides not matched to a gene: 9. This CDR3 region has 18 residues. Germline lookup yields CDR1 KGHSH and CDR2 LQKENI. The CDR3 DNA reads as TGTGCCAGCTCACCCCCTTTGGGGACAGGGGGCTTCACCGGGGAGCTGTTTTTT. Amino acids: CASSPPLGTGGFTGELFF.

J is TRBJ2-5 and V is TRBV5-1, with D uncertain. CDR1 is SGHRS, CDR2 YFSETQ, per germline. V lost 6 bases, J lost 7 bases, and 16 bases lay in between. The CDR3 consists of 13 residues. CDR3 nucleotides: TGCGCCAGCACCATAGAGGTTTCTCCGACCCAGTACTTC. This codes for CASTIEVSPTQYF.

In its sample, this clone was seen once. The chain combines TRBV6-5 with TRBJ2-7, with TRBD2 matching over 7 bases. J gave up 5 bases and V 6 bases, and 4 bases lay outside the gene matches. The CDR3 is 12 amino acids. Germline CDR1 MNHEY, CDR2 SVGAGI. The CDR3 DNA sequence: TGTGCCAGCAGGCAGGGAGGGGACGAGCAGTACTTC. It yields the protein CASRQGGDEQYF.

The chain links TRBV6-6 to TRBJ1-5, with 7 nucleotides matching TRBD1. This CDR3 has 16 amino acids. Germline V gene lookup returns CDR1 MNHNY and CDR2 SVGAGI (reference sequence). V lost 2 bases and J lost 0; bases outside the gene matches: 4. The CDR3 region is CASSYTGTDSNQPQHF. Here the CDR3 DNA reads TGTGCCAGCAGTTACACCGGGACAGATAGCAATCAGCCCCAGCATTTT.

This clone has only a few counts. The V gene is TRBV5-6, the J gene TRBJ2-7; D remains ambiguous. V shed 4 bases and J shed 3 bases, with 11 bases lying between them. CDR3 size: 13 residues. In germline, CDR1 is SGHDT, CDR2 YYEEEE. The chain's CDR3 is CASSPSSFYEQYF. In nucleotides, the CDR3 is TGTGCCAGCAGCCCCTCCTCCTTCTACGAGCAGTACTTC.

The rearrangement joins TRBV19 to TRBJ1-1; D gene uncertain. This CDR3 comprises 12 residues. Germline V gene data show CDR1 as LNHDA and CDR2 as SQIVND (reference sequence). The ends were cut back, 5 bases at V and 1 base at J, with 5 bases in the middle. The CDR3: CASSYSNTEAFF. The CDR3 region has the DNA TGTGCCAGTAGTTACTCGAACACTGAAGCTTTCTTT.

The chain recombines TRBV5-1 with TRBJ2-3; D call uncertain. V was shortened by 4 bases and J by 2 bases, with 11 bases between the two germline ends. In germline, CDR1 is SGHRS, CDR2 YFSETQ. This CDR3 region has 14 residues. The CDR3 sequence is CASSLEKHTDTQYF. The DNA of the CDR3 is TGCGCCAGCAGCCTCGAGAAGCACACAGATACGCAGTATTTT.

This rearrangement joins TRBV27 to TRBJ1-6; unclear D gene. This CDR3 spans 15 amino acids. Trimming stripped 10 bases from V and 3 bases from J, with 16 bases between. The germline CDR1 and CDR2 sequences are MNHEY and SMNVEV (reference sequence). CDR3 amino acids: CATTPRAGYNSPLHF. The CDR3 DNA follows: TGTGCCACCACTCCGCGGGCGGGCTATAATTCACCCCTCCACTTT.

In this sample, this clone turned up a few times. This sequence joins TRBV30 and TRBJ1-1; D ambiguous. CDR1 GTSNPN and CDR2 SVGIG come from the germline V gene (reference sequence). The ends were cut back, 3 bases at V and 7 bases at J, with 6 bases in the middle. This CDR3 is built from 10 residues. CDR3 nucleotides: TGTGCCTGGAGCGAACTTGAAGCTTTCTTT. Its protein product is CAWSELEAFF.

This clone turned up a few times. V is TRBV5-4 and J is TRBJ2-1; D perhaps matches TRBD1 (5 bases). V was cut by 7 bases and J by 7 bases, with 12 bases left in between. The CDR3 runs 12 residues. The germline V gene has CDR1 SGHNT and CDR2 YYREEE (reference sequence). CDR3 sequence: CASSIDRNEQFF. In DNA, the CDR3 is TGTGCCAGCTCAATAGACAGAAATGAGCAGTTCTTC. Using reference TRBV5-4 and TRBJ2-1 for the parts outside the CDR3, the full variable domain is ETGVTQSPTHLIKTRGQQVTLRCSSQSGHNTVSWYQQALGQGPQFIFQYYREEENGRGNFPPRFSGLQFPNYSSELNVNALELDDSALYLCASSIDRNEQFFGPGTRLTVL.

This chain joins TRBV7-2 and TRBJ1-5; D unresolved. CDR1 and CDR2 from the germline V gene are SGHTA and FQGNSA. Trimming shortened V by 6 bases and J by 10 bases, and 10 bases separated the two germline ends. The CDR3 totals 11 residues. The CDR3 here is CASSIGGPQHF. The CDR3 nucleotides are TGTGCCAGCAGTATCGGAGGACCCCAGCATTTT.

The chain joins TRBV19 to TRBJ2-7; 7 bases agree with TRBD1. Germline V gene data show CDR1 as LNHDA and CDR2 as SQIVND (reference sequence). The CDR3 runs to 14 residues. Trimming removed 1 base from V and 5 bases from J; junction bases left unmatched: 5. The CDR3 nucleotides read TGTGCCAGTAGTATAGGACAGGGAGTGAACGAGCAGTACTTC. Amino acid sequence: CASSIGQGVNEQYF. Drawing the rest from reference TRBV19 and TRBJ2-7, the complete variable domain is DGGITQSPKYLFRKEGQNVTLSCEQNLNHDAMYWYRQDPGQGLRLIYYSQIVNDFQKGDIAEGYSVSREKKESFPLTVTSAQKNPTAFYLCASSIGQGVNEQYFGPGTRLTVT.

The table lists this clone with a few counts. The CDR3 DNA reads TGTGCCAGCAGCTCCCGAGAGGGAGGTCCAGAGACCCAGTACTTC. This codes for CASSSREGGPETQYF. The rearrangement links TRBV7-9 to TRBJ2-5, with D maybe TRBD2 (6 bases). Trimming cost V 4 bases and J 4 bases, with 16 bases left between them. CDR1 and CDR2 from the germline V gene are SEHNR and FQNEAQ (reference sequence). CDR3 length: 15 amino acids.

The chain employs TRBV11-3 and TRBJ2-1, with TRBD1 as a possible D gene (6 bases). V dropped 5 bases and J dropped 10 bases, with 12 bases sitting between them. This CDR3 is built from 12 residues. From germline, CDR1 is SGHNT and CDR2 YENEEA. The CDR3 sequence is CASSERGSEQFF. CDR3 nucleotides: TGTGCCAGCAGCGAGAGGGGGAGCGAGCAGTTCTTC.

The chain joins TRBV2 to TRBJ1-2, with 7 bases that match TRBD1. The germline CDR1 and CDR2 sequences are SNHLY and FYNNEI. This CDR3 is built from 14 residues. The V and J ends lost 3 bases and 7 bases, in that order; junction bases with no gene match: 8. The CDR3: CASSDSGGVGGYTF. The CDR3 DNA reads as TGTGCCAGCAGTGACTCAGGGGGAGTCGGTGGCTACACCTTC.

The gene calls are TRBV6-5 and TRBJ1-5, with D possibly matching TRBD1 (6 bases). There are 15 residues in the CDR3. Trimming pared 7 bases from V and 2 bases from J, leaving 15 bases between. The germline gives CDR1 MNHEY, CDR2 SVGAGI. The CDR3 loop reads CASKPNAGGNQPQHF. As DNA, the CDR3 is TGTGCCAGCAAACCAAACGCAGGGGGCAATCAGCCCCAGCATTTT.

The CDR3 reads CASAINPGVREQYF. The CDR3 DNA reads TGTGCCAGCGCCATCAACCCGGGGGTTCGGGAGCAGTACTTC. V and J are TRBV11-2 and TRBJ2-5, with a tentative D call TRBD2 (6 bases). The CDR3 sequence is 14 residues long. V shed 8 bases and J shed 11 bases, with 24 bases lying between them. Germline CDR1 and CDR2: SGHAT and FQNNGV.